Each of the 30 T cell receptor beta chains below was sequenced from the same sample in a study of blood T cells in healthy people across ages. A J-beta primer mix and a sample-barcoded 5' primer were used in a second PCR of about 7 to 12 cycles. TCRdb analysed the 5' RACE reads with MiXCR anew, one entry per CDR3 protein. Among about 640,000 distinct CDR3 sequences listed, 45% to 65% were seen once. Source material: blood. These receptors all stem from a man in his sixties in good health.

J is TRBJ2-3 and V is TRBV10-3, with 7 bases identical to TRBD1. Germline trimming cut 7 bases from V and 2 bases from J; bases unmatched to any gene: 6. Germline V gives CDR1 ENHRY, CDR2 SYGVKD. The CDR3 length is 14 residues. Here the CDR3 DNA reads TGTGCCATCAAGACCGGGACAGCCACAGATACGCAGTATTTT. It translates to CAIKTGTATDTQYF.

The rearrangement uses TRBV6-6 and TRBJ1-1, with D maybe TRBD1 (6 bases). V was trimmed by 5 bases and J by 10 bases, leaving 17 bases between them. Germline V gene lookup returns CDR1 MNHNY and CDR2 SVGAGI (reference sequence). The CDR3 spans 13 residues. This chain's CDR3 is CASSTRGGEGAFF. Written as DNA, the CDR3 is TGTGCCAGCAGTACACGCGGGGGCGAGGGAGCTTTCTTT.

The chain carries TRBV4-2 and TRBJ1-4; a weak D match, TRBD1 (6 bases). Germline V gene sequence: CDR1 LGHNA, CDR2 YNFKEQ. Trimming took 0 bases from V and 5 from J, leaving 16 bases between them. This CDR3 contains 17 residues. The CDR3 sequence is CASSQEGLRGQNEKLFF. For the CDR3, the DNA is TGTGCCAGCAGCCAAGAGGGACTGCGGGGACAAAATGAAAAACTGTTTTTT.

The rearrangement links TRBV6-5 to TRBJ1-1; tentatively, D is TRBD1 (5 bases). The CDR3 is 13 residues long. Trimming cost V 7 bases and J 8 bases, with 17 bases left between them. The germline CDR1 and CDR2 sequences are MNHEY and SVGAGI. CDR3: CASISPGYLEAFF. CDR3 coding DNA: TGTGCCAGCATTTCCCCAGGGTATTTGGAAGCTTTCTTT.

This chain connects TRBV12-3 or TRBV12-4 to TRBJ2-5; 11 bases agree with TRBD1. The CDR3 covers 17 residues. The trim removed 2 bases at V and 11 bases at J, leaving 16 bases unmatched. CDR3 DNA: TGTGCCAGCAGTTTAAATCCCCCCGGACAGGGGGCGGGTGAGCAGTACTTC. It is translated as CASSLNPPGQGAGEQYF.

V gene TRBV20-1 combines with J gene TRBJ2-5; D ambiguous. TRBJ2-7 explains the end of the DNA better; the J call may be wrong. CDR3 length: 14 amino acids. CDR1 and CDR2 (germline): DFQATT, SNEGSKA (reference sequence). The CDR3 spells CSAATLDSAYEQYF. The CDR3 DNA follows: TGCAGTGCCGCCACCTTAGACTCGGCCTACGAGCAGTACTTC.

V usage is TRBV29-1 and J usage is TRBJ1-1; TRBD1 matches at 7 bases. Germline CDR1 SQVTM, CDR2 ANQGSEA. CDR3 size: 15 residues. J was trimmed by 5 bases and V by 6 bases; bases with no gene match: 15. CDR3 protein: CSVTRQGRSNTEAFF. Written as DNA, the CDR3 is TGCAGCGTGACCCGACAGGGTAGATCGAATACTGAAGCTTTCTTT.

The sample holds one count of this clonotype. A much larger clone sits a single nucleotide away, making a read error possible. The chain uses TRBV7-2 and TRBJ2-3; 7 bases are a match to TRBD2. Germline CDR1 reads SGHTA; CDR2 reads FQGNSA. Trimming cost V 3 bases and J 10 bases; bases outside gene matches: 1. The CDR3 has 11 amino acids. The CDR3 DNA is TGTGCCAGCAGCTTCCTAGCGGCGCAGTATTTT. Its translation: CASSFLAAQYF. The full variable domain, in which reference TRBV7-2 and TRBJ2-3 provide the parts outside the CDR3, is GAGVSQSPSNKVTEKGKDVELRCDPISGHTALYWYRQSLGQGLEFLIYFQGNSAPDKSGLPSDRFSAERTGGSVSTLTIQRTQQEDSAVYLCASSFLAAQYFGPGTRLTVL.

The chain links TRBV29-1 to TRBJ2-2; D unclear. The germline gives CDR1 SQVTM, CDR2 ANQGSEA. V lost 0 bases and J 2 bases, leaving 7 bases between the germline ends. The CDR3 sequence is 14 residues long. The CDR3 sequence is CSVEDEGNTGELFF. The CDR3 region has the DNA TGCAGCGTTGAAGATGAAGGTAACACCGGGGAGCTGTTTTTT.

The chain uses TRBV4-2 and TRBJ2-3, with 10 nucleotides matching TRBD1. The length of the CDR3 is 16 residues. The germline gives CDR1 LGHNA, CDR2 YNFKEQ. The trim removed 1 base at V and 3 bases at J, leaving 4 bases unmatched. The CDR3 loop reads CASSQAGTGDTDTQYF. The CDR3 DNA follows: TGTGCCAGCAGCCAAGCCGGGACAGGGGATACAGATACGCAGTATTTT.

This rearrangement joins TRBV5-1 to TRBJ2-3, with 7 bases matching TRBD1. V lost 6 bases and J lost 1; bases outside the gene matches: 11. The CDR3 is 16 amino acids. CDR1 and CDR2 (germline): SGHRS, YFSETQ. Here the CDR3 DNA reads TGCGCCAGCACCTGGGGGTTGAGGGGGCGCACAGATACGCAGTATTTT. Its translation: CASTWGLRGRTDTQYF.

The rearrangement links TRBV28 to TRBJ2-3, with 8 bases identical to TRBD2. Per the germline V gene, CDR1 is MDHEN and CDR2 is SYDVKM. V trimming: 3 bases; J trimming: 10 bases; junction bases outside the gene matches: 9. The CDR3 runs to 14 residues. Written as DNA, the CDR3 is TGTGCCAGCAGTTTGCCCCCGGGAGGGACCGCGCAGTATTTT. Translating gives CASSLPPGGTAQYF.

This sequence joins TRBV2 and TRBJ2-4, with 7 bases fitting TRBD2. The length of the CDR3 is 14 residues. Germline V gene sequence: CDR1 SNHLY, CDR2 FYNNEI. V shed 7 bases and J 4 bases; nucleotides not matched to a gene: 7. The chain's CDR3 is CASIPKGGKNIQYF. CDR3 nucleotide sequence: TGTGCCAGCATCCCAAAGGGAGGGAAAAACATTCAGTACTTC.

The chain is built from TRBV20-1 and TRBJ2-1, with D maybe TRBD1 (6 bases). Trimming shortened V by 3 bases and J by 8 bases, and 17 bases separated the two germline ends. The length of the CDR3 is 14 residues. CDR1 and CDR2 (germline): DFQATT, SNEGSKA (reference sequence). The CDR3 is CSARGTITRDEQFF. CDR3 DNA sequence: TGCAGTGCTAGGGGGACAATCACGAGAGATGAGCAGTTCTTC.

This clonotype was counted ten times or more. V usage is TRBV7-9 and J usage is TRBJ1-2; tentatively, D is TRBD1 (6 bases). This CDR3 is built from 14 residues. Germline V CDR1 and CDR2: SEHNR, FQNEAQ (reference sequence). V lost 10 bases, J lost 0 bases, and 15 bases lay in between. The CDR3 loop is CATRRGDSNYGYTF. CDR3 sequence (DNA): TGTGCCACACGTAGGGGGGACTCTAACTATGGCTACACCTTC.

This clonotype was picked up a small number of times. V and J are TRBV24-1 and TRBJ2-3; the match to TRBD2 covers 8 bases. With 9 bases clipped from V and 0 bases from J, the junction kept 1 base outside the gene matches. This CDR3 comprises 13 residues. Germline-derived CDR1 and CDR2 are KGHDR and SFDVKD. CDR3 in amino acids: CATSGGSTDTQYF. The DNA for the CDR3 is TGTGCCACCTCGGGAGGGAGCACAGATACGCAGTATTTT.

This chain joins TRBV2 and TRBJ2-1; possibly TRBD1 or TRBD2 for D (5 bases each). The CDR3 has 15 residues. Germline-derived CDR1 and CDR2 are SNHLY and FYNNEI. V was shortened by 0 bases and J by 7 bases, with 13 bases between the two germline ends. CDR3 region: CASSEALGTGNEQFF. The DNA for the CDR3 is TGTGCCAGCAGTGAAGCGCTTGGGACGGGGAATGAGCAGTTCTTC.

The CDR3: CSARNRADTQYF. The CDR3 nucleotides are TGCAGTGCTAGAAACCGCGCGGATACGCAGTATTTT. The V and J genes are TRBV20-1 and TRBJ2-3; D remains unclear. V dropped 2 bases and J dropped 6 bases, with 9 bases sitting between them. The CDR3 is 12 residues long. Germline assignment: CDR1 DFQATT and CDR2 SNEGSKA (reference sequence).

The V and J genes are TRBV20-1 and TRBJ2-1; 8 nucleotides line up with TRBD2. The V segment lost 0 bases and the J segment 13 bases; nucleotides outside the gene matches: 11. Germline CDR1 and CDR2: DFQATT and SNEGSKA (reference sequence). The CDR3 length is 14 residues. CDR3 sequence reads: CSARDSSGGPGQFF. In nucleotides, the CDR3 is TGCAGTGCTAGAGATTCATCGGGGGGGCCGGGACAGTTCTTC.

J is TRBJ2-4 and V is TRBV3-1, with D perhaps matching TRBD2 (6 bases). The DNA end is a closer match to TRBJ2-7, so the J assignment may be wrong. The CDR3 length is 11 residues. The germline V gene has CDR1 LGHDT and CDR2 YNNKEL (reference sequence). This chain's CDR3 is CASSHGGEQYF. The CDR3 DNA reads as TGTGCCAGCAGCCACGGGGGCGAGCAGTACTTC.

The chain has TRBV12-3 or TRBV12-4 and TRBJ2-1; 16 nucleotides line up with TRBD2. V shed 3 bases, J shed 9 bases, and the junction held 11 bases outside the gene matches. The CDR3 spans 18 residues. CDR3 region: CASSFDSGTSGGGSEQFF. For the CDR3, the DNA is TGTGCCAGCAGTTTCGATTCCGGGACTAGCGGGGGGGGGAGTGAGCAGTTCTTC.

The chain is built from TRBV9 and TRBJ1-1, with 9 bases identical to TRBD1. The CDR3 totals 15 residues. Trimming took 3 bases from V and 5 from J; bases not matched to a gene: 8. Germline assignment: CDR1 SGDLS and CDR2 YYNGEE. The CDR3: CASSGPGQGATEAFF. The CDR3, as DNA: TGTGCCAGCAGCGGACCGGGACAGGGTGCTACTGAAGCTTTCTTT.

The chain couples TRBV20-1 to TRBJ2-5; D is unresolved. CDR3 length: 12 residues. Germline values: CDR1 DFQATT, CDR2 SNEGSKA (reference sequence). In nucleotides, the CDR3 is TGCAGCGCCGGACGTGGACAAGAGACCCAGTACTTC. Translation: CSAGRGQETQYF.

The gene calls are TRBV11-2 and TRBJ2-1; 9 nucleotides agree with TRBD1. The germline CDR1 and CDR2 sequences are SGHAT and FQNNGV. This CDR3 region has 17 residues. Trimming took 5 bases from V and 9 from J; bases not matched to a gene: 17. Here the CDR3 DNA reads TGTGCCAGCAGCCGCGCCTCGTCCGGGACAGGGTATGGTGAGCAGTTCTTC. The encoded protein is CASSRASSGTGYGEQFF.

The chain uses TRBV11-3 and TRBJ1-1, with D uncertain. This CDR3 contains 13 residues. Germline V gene data show CDR1 as SGHNT and CDR2 as YENEEA. Trimming cost V 7 bases and J 4 bases, with 13 bases left between them. Here the CDR3 DNA reads TGTGCCAGCAACACGTTGCACGGCACTGAAGCTTTCTTT. Its translation is CASNTLHGTEAFF.

There are a few counts of this clonotype. As DNA, the CDR3 is TGTGCCAGCAGCGGGCCCGGGTACAATGAGCAGTTCTTC. Protein sequence: CASSGPGYNEQFF. The J gene is TRBJ2-1, the V gene TRBV5-5; D is uncertain. Trimming removed 4 bases from V and 4 bases from J, with 9 bases in between. CDR3 length equals 13 residues. Germline values: CDR1 SGHKS, CDR2 YYEKEE (reference sequence).

V is TRBV12-3 or TRBV12-4 and J is TRBJ2-7; possibly TRBD2 for D (6 bases). This CDR3 is built from 15 residues. Trimming removed 5 bases at V and 0 bases at J, with 14 bases between. The CDR3, as DNA: TGTGCCAGCAGTCCCCTGGCGGGGACCTCCTACGAGCAGTACTTC. Encoded protein: CASSPLAGTSYEQYF.

The chain has TRBV5-1 and TRBJ1-2; D is possibly TRBD1 (6 bases). Germline V gene data show CDR1 as SGHRS and CDR2 as YFSETQ. Deletions cut 3 bases from V and 5 bases from J, with 14 bases between. This CDR3 has 14 residues. In DNA form, the CDR3 reads TGCGCCAGCAGCTCGGGGGCCCATGTGTATGGCTACACCTTC. Encoded protein: CASSSGAHVYGYTF.

This chain connects TRBV7-2 to TRBJ1-1; maybe TRBD1 (5 bases). Trimming pared 2 bases from V and 4 bases from J, leaving 11 bases between. Per the germline V gene, CDR1 is SGHTA and CDR2 is FQGNSA. The CDR3 consists of 14 residues. The CDR3 protein is CASSLRRQFTEAFF. The CDR3 nucleotides read TGTGCCAGCAGCTTAAGGAGACAGTTCACTGAAGCTTTCTTT.

This clonotype has only a few counts. The chain uses TRBV28 and TRBJ2-7; 9 bases are a match to TRBD2. The CDR3 runs 14 residues. The ends lost 7 bases at V and 3 bases at J; junction bases unmatched: 7. Germline lookup yields CDR1 MDHEN and CDR2 SYDVKM. DNA of the CDR3: TGTGCCAGCACCAAAGCGGGGGGCATCTACGAGCAGTACTTC. Protein sequence: CASTKAGGIYEQYF.